A selection of T cell receptor beta chains follows, all from one sample in a study of T cells in Graves' hyperthyroidism and ophthalmopathy. TCRdb independently ran MiXCR on the multiplex PCR reads; one entry per CDR3 protein. The sample yields some 650,000 distinct CDR3 sequences, more than 15% seen once. Sequencing was done on a sample of blood. All receptors come from a woman aged 40-49 years with Graves' ophthalmopathy. The CDR3 runs from the conserved cysteine through the conserved F or W. Fields, in order: D gene, J gene, V gene, clone size, CDR3 protein, CDR3 DNA. A D gene is named only where the DNA matches it firmly. Clone size, where shown, is once, few, many, or a class for clones that have expanded.

>-|TRBJ2-5|TRBV6-2/TRBV6-3|many
CASSYSRETQYF
TGTGCCAGCAGTTACTCGCGCGAGACCCAGTACTTC
>TRBD1|TRBJ1-1|TRBV18|many
CASSPRDRVSTEAFF
TGTGCCAGCTCACCAAGGGACAGGGTATCCACTGAAGCTTTCTTT
>TRBD1|TRBJ1-1|TRBV5-1|few
CASSLTGASNTEAFF
TGCGCCAGCAGCTTGACAGGGGCCTCGAACACTGAAGCTTTCTTT
>-|TRBJ1-1|TRBV28|few
CASSQWNTEAFF
TGTGCCAGCAGTCAGTGGAACACTGAAGCTTTCTTT
>-|TRBJ2-2|TRBV4-1|-
CASSQEVSTDYTGELFF
TGCGCCAGCAGCCAAGAGGTCTCGACAGATTACACCGGGGAGCTGTTTTTT
>TRBD2|TRBJ2-1|TRBV12-3/TRBV12-4|-
CATSPGASGAYNEQFF
TGTGCCACCAGTCCCGGCGCGAGCGGGGCTTACAATGAGCAGTTCTTC
>-|TRBJ1-1|TRBV20-1|-
CSATKQGASTEAFF
TGCAGTGCTACAAAGCAGGGTGCGTCAACTGAAGCTTTCTTT
>-|TRBJ2-5|TRBV20-1|many
CSAPGETQYF
TGCAGTGCACCTGGGGAGACCCAGTACTTC
>-|TRBJ1-2|TRBV28|many
CASSLGSFRGYTF
TGTGCCAGCAGTTTAGGTTCTTTTCGTGGCTACACCTTC
>-|TRBJ2-3|TRBV3-1|many
CASSPRGGSSTDTQYF
TGTGCCAGCAGCCCCCGTGGAGGGTCTAGCACAGATACGCAGTATTTT
>-|TRBJ2-7|TRBV28|many
CASSAYGSFYEQYF
TGTGCCAGCAGTGCATACGGATCTTTCTACGAGCAGTACTTC
>-|TRBJ2-3|TRBV5-1|few
CASSWTADTQYF
TGCGCCAGCAGCTGGACAGCAGATACGCAGTATTTT
>-|TRBJ2-7|TRBV4-1|few
CASSRSLLLSSYEQYF
TGCGCCAGCAGCCGCTCATTGCTTCTGAGCTCCTACGAGCAGTACTTC
>TRBD1|TRBJ1-4|TRBV28|many
CASSAQGAASEKLFF
TGTGCCAGCAGTGCTCAGGGGGCGGCTAGTGAAAAACTGTTTTTT
>-|TRBJ2-5|TRBV12-3/TRBV12-4|many
CASRPRGGGYTETQYF
TGTGCCAGCAGGCCCCGGGGAGGGGGCTACACGGAGACCCAGTACTTC
>-|TRBJ2-1|TRBV6-1|-
CASSEAGGRNNEQFF
TGTGCCAGCAGTGAAGCGGGGGGGCGAAACAATGAGCAGTTCTTC
>-|TRBJ1-1|TRBV6-1|many
CASRRGTEAFF
TGTGCCAGCCGAAGGGGAACTGAAGCTTTCTTT
>-|TRBJ1-3|TRBV3-1|few
CTSGWRQRTRFGNTIYF
TGTACCAGCGGATGGAGACAGCGGACACGGTTTGGAAACACCATATATTTT
>TRBD1|TRBJ1-1|TRBV27|many
CASSRLGTGVPTGTEAFF
TGTGCCAGCAGTCGCCTAGGGACAGGGGTACCAACGGGCACTGAAGCTTTCTTT
>-|TRBJ2-7|TRBV4-1|few
CASSLITGAEEQYF
TGCGCCAGCAGCCTGATAACGGGAGCGGAAGAGCAGTACTTC
>TRBD1|TRBJ1-5|TRBV6-5|-
CASSSPGQGPAGETQPQHF
TGTGCCAGCAGTTCCCCAGGACAGGGGCCCGCGGGGGAGACTCAGCCCCAGCATTTT
>TRBD1|TRBJ2-3|TRBV28|once
CAIIGTGITDTQYF
TGTGCCATTATCGGGACAGGAATTACAGATACGCAGTATTTT
>-|TRBJ1-1|TRBV5-1|many
CASSLGQGKDTEAFF
TGCGCCAGCAGCTTGGGGCAGGGGAAGGACACTGAAGCTTTCTTT
>-|TRBJ2-2|TRBV20-1|-
CSAQRVDTGELFF
TGCAGTGCTCAGAGAGTAGACACCGGGGAGCTGTTTTTT
>-|TRBJ2-3|TRBV3-1|many
CASSQEYRGGDTQYF
TGTGCCAGCAGCCAAGAATACAGGGGAGGGGATACGCAGTATTTT
>-|TRBJ2-7|TRBV5-1|many
CASSFGKRDEQYF
TGCGCCAGCAGCTTCGGGAAAAGGGACGAGCAGTACTTC
>-|TRBJ2-7|TRBV27|many
CASSLIGTATYEQYF
TGTGCCAGCAGTCTCATTGGGACCGCTACCTACGAGCAGTACTTC
>-|TRBJ1-2|TRBV27|many
CASSLNGGAYGYTF
TGTGCCAGCAGTTTAAACGGGGGAGCCTATGGCTACACCTTC
>-|TRBJ1-4|TRBV2|few
CASSELAGEINEKLFF
TGTGCCAGCAGTGAATTGGCAGGGGAGATTAATGAAAAACTGTTTTTT
>TRBD1|TRBJ1-2|TRBV19|-
CASSRGGQRNYGYTF
TGTGCCAGTAGTAGAGGGGGACAGAGAAACTATGGCTACACCTTC
>-|TRBJ2-6|TRBV5-1|-
CASNMQAGQVSGANVLTF
TGCGCCAGCAATATGCAGGCGGGACAAGTCTCTGGGGCCAACGTCCTGACTTTC
>TRBD2|TRBJ2-7|TRBV28|many
CASSPTSGRAGYEQYF
TGTGCCAGCAGCCCGACTAGCGGGAGGGCCGGATACGAGCAGTACTTC
>-|TRBJ1-5|TRBV19|-
CASTPWTNNQPQHF
TGTGCCAGTACCCCTTGGACCAACAATCAGCCCCAGCATTTT
>TRBD2|TRBJ2-7|TRBV6-2/TRBV6-3|few
CASSYSEPRLAGGRYEQYF
TGTGCCAGCAGTTACTCGGAACCCCGACTAGCGGGAGGCCGCTACGAGCAGTACTTC
>TRBD2|TRBJ2-1|TRBV5-1|-
CASSLAGAGTSGQDEQFF
TGCGCCAGCAGCTTGGCAGGGGCGGGGACTAGCGGGCAGGATGAGCAGTTCTTC
>-|TRBJ2-3|TRBV5-1|few
CASRKGPTDTQYF
TGCGCCAGCAGGAAGGGGCCTACTGATACGCAGTATTTT
>-|TRBJ2-7|TRBV28|few
CASGGPPYEQYF
TGTGCCAGCGGGGGGCCTCCCTACGAGCAGTACTTC
>TRBD2|TRBJ2-1|TRBV20-1|-
CSARASGGAPNEQFF
TGCAGTGCTAGGGCTAGCGGGGGGGCTCCTAATGAGCAGTTCTTC
>-|TRBJ2-1|TRBV29-1|-
CSVENSYNEQFF
TGCAGCGTTGAGAACTCCTACAATGAGCAGTTCTTC
>TRBD1|TRBJ1-2|TRBV28|-
CASDTSSIRGRLYGYTF
TGTGCCAGCGATACCAGCTCTATCAGGGGGAGATTATATGGCTACACCTTC
>-|TRBJ1-3|TRBV20-1|-
CSARTPGNTIYF
TGCAGTGCTCGGACACCCGGAAACACCATATATTTT
>-|TRBJ2-5|TRBV2|many
CASKRASETQYF
TGTGCCAGCAAGCGCGCGTCAGAGACCCAGTACTTC
>-|TRBJ2-2|TRBV5-1|-
CASSVTGMRAPGELFF
TGCGCCAGCAGCGTGACGGGGATGAGGGCTCCCGGGGAGCTGTTTTTT